These 22 T cell receptor beta chains share one sample of origin, sequenced in a study of OX40 agonist ivuxolimab in advanced cancers. Using immunoSEQ multiplex PCR, the repertoire was profiled, and TCRdb retains in-frame clones only, with some absent. The data contain under 50,000 clones, over 60% of them singletons. The sequencing here drew on CD4+ or CD8+ T cells sorted from blood, taken in a trial of the OX40 agonist ivuxolimab. Every receptor here comes from an adult with an advanced solid tumor such as melanoma, head and neck, liver or kidney cancer.

This sequence joins TRBV27 and TRBJ2-7; 10 bases line up with TRBD1. V lost 4 bases, J lost 6 bases, and 12 bases stayed unmatched. The CDR3 totals 16 residues. In germline, CDR1 is MNHEY, CDR2 SMNVEV (reference sequence). The CDR3 nucleotides are TGTGCCAGCAGTTCCCTCACCACCGGGACAGGGGTCGAGCAGTACTTC. It is translated as CASSSLTTGTGVEQYF.

This clone was observed a few times. The chain has TRBV2 and TRBJ2-7; unclear D gene. CDR1 is SNHLY and CDR2 is FYNNEI in the germline V gene. The ends were cut back, 4 bases at V and 1 base at J, with 8 bases in the middle. The CDR3 sequence is 13 residues long. CDR3: CASSGDGSYEQYF. CDR3 in DNA: TGTGCCAGCAGTGGAGATGGGTCCTACGAGCAGTACTTC. Full variable domain (missing parts from reference TRBV2 and TRBJ2-7): EPEVTQTPSHQVTQMGQEVILRCVPISNHLYFYWYRQILGQKVEFLVSFYNNEISEKSEIFDDQFSVERPDGSNFTLKIRSTKLEDSAMYFCASSGDGSYEQYFGPGTRLTVT.

The V call is TRBV30, the J call TRBJ1-2; unclear D gene. The V and J ends lost 8 bases and 3 bases respectively, with 16 bases between them. The CDR3 has 13 amino acids. Germline assignment: CDR1 GTSNPN and CDR2 SVGIG (reference sequence). The CDR3 is CAGTASSHYGYTF. In DNA form, the CDR3 reads TGTGCCGGCACAGCGAGCTCCCACTATGGCTACACCTTC.

This clone was counted between two and nine times. V gene TRBV6-1 combines with J gene TRBJ2-7, with D perhaps matching TRBD2 (6 bases). The CDR3 loop spans 16 amino acids. Germline assignment: CDR1 MNHNS and CDR2 SASEGT. V was shortened by 0 bases and J by 0 bases, with 12 bases between the two germline ends. In nucleotides, the CDR3 is TGTGCCAGCAGTGAAGCGGCCTTCGGGAGCTCCTACGAGCAGTACTTC. This translates into CASSEAAFGSSYEQYF.

The chain joins TRBV4-2 to TRBJ2-5; TRBD2 matches 15 bases. J lost 5 bases, V lost 0 bases, and 7 bases had no gene match. Germline lookup yields CDR1 LGHNA and CDR2 YNFKEQ. This CDR3 spans 18 amino acids. This chain's CDR3 is CASSQETGLAGGPETQYF. DNA of the CDR3: TGTGCCAGCAGCCAAGAGACTGGACTAGCGGGAGGGCCCGAGACCCAGTACTTC.

The rearrangement uses TRBV2 and TRBJ2-3; D unresolved. This CDR3 has 14 amino acids. Looked up from germline, CDR1 is SNHLY and CDR2 is FYNNEI. V shed 7 bases and J shed 0 bases, with 11 bases lying between them. CDR3 region: CASIRTTSTDTQYF. The CDR3 nucleotides read TGTGCCAGCATTCGGACGACTAGCACAGATACGCAGTATTTT.

The V gene is TRBV2, the J gene TRBJ1-5; D is possibly TRBD1 (6 bases). V was trimmed by 1 base and J by 0 bases, leaving 13 bases between them. Germline CDR1 reads SNHLY; CDR2 reads FYNNEI. This CDR3 comprises 17 residues. CDR3 DNA: TGTGCCAGCAGTGAAGTGGGGGCTATTCATAGCAATCAGCCCCAGCATTTT. Translated: CASSEVGAIHSNQPQHF.

CDR3 sequence (DNA): TGCGCCAGCAGCCAAGGCAGGCCCTCCTACGAGCAGTACTTC. Translating it yields CASSQGRPSYEQYF. The rearrangement uses TRBV4-3 and TRBJ2-7; D is unclear. Germline assignment: CDR1 LGHNA and CDR2 YSLEER. V was cut by 1 base and J by 0 bases, with 7 bases left in between. This CDR3 has 14 amino acids.

This clone has more than one count but fewer than ten. This chain links TRBV4-1 with TRBJ2-3, with TRBD2 matching 12 bases. Germline CDR1 is MGHRA and CDR2 is YSYEKL. The length of the CDR3 is 17 residues. V lost 1 base, J lost 3 bases, and 5 bases stayed unmatched. As DNA, the CDR3 is TGCGCCAGCAGCCAAGGCCTAGCGGGAGGGATAACAGATACGCAGTATTTT. Translating it yields CASSQGLAGGITDTQYF.

V gene TRBV30 combines with J gene TRBJ1-2; no firm D call. The CDR3 covers 12 residues. In germline, CDR1 is GTSNPN, CDR2 SVGIG (reference sequence). V lost 0 bases and J 7 bases, leaving 9 bases between the germline ends. CDR3 sequence (DNA): TGTGCCTGGAGTGTACAAAGGAGTGGCTACACCTTC. Protein: CAWSVQRSGYTF.

This clone was counted many times. V and J are TRBV7-9 and TRBJ2-2; no firm D call. Trimming pared 5 bases from V and 4 bases from J, leaving 8 bases between. CDR3 length: 13 residues. The germline V gene has CDR1 SEHNR and CDR2 FQNEAQ (reference sequence). CDR3 amino acids: CASSPTATGELFF. In DNA, the CDR3 is TGTGCCAGCAGCCCCACGGCCACCGGGGAGCTGTTTTTT.

This clone was seen a few times. V is TRBV25-1 and J is TRBJ1-1; D may be TRBD1 (6 bases). Looked up from germline, CDR1 is MGHDK and CDR2 is SYGVNS. The CDR3 has 11 residues. V lost 6 bases and J 9 bases, leaving 11 bases between the germline ends. CDR3 residues: CASSNRDKAFF. DNA of the CDR3: TGTGCCAGCAGCAACCGGGACAAAGCTTTCTTT.

This clone occurred a few times. This chain uses TRBV5-1 with TRBJ2-3, with a possible D match to TRBD1 (6 bases). Trimming stripped 4 bases from V and 2 bases from J, with 11 bases between. CDR1 and CDR2 from the germline V gene are SGHRS and YFSETQ. The CDR3 is made up of 14 amino acids. The CDR3 loop reads CASSLDSITDTQYF. The CDR3 DNA sequence: TGCGCCAGCAGCCTGGACAGCATCACAGATACGCAGTATTTT.

This clone turned up a few times. V is TRBV11-3 and J is TRBJ2-2; 8 nucleotides align to TRBD2. V shed 1 base and J 4 bases; nucleotides not matched to a gene: 2. Germline loops: CDR1 SGHNT, CDR2 YENEEA. The CDR3 spans 15 residues. The CDR3 DNA is TGTGCCAGCAGCTTAGCGGGAGGGCCCACCGGGGAGCTGTTTTTT. Translation: CASSLAGGPTGELFF.

This clone showed up just once. The rearrangement links TRBV6-4 to TRBJ1-2, with D hard to call. The germline CDR1 and CDR2 sequences are MRHNA and SNTAGT. The CDR3 is made up of 15 amino acids. V dropped 7 bases and J dropped 1 base, with 16 bases sitting between them. The CDR3 DNA sequence: TGTGCCAGCACCCCCGACGGTGGGAATAACTATGGCTACACCTTC. This gives the protein CASTPDGGNNYGYTF.

V is TRBV5-1 and J is TRBJ2-7; no clear D. The CDR3 sequence is 15 residues long. Per the germline V gene, CDR1 is SGHRS and CDR2 is YFSETQ. V was trimmed by 5 bases and J by 0 bases, leaving 15 bases between them. CDR3 protein: CASRTGFQDSYEQYF. DNA for the CDR3: TGCGCCAGCAGGACCGGATTCCAGGACTCCTACGAGCAGTACTTC. The variable domain in full, completed from reference TRBV5-1 and TRBJ2-7, reads KAGVTQTPRYLIKTRGQQVTLSCSPISGHRSVSWYQQTPGQGLQFLFEYFSETQRNKGNFPGRFSGRQFSNSRSEMNVSTLELGDSALYLCASRTGFQDSYEQYFGPGTRLTVT.

The chain is built from TRBV6-8 and TRBJ1-1, with D unclear. Trimming stripped 7 bases from V and 3 bases from J, with 9 bases between. CDR3 size: 12 residues. CDR1 is MNHGY, CDR2 SAAAGT, per germline. In DNA form, the CDR3 reads TGTGCCAGCACCCTCGGGGACACTGAAGCTTTCTTT. Amino acids: CASTLGDTEAFF.

This clone occurred a few times. This sequence joins TRBV10-1 and TRBJ2-7; 8 positions match TRBD2. Germline V gene data show CDR1 as WNHNN and CDR2 as SYGVQD (reference sequence). The CDR3 runs 16 residues. V lost 7 bases, J lost 3 bases, and 14 bases stayed unmatched. CDR3 amino acids: CASTVLGLAGLYEQYF. The DNA of the CDR3 is TGCGCCAGCACCGTCTTGGGGCTAGCGGGCCTCTACGAGCAGTACTTC.

The CDR3 region has the DNA TGTGCCAGCAGCCCGCGGACAGGTCCGAGCTCTGGAAACACCATATATTTT. Its protein is CASSPRTGPSSGNTIYF. The chain carries TRBV7-2 and TRBJ1-3, with 7 nucleotides matching TRBD1. The V gene end was trimmed by 5 bases and the J gene end by 0 bases; junction bases not matched to a gene: 10. Looked up from germline, CDR1 is SGHTA and CDR2 is FQGNSA. The CDR3 length is 17 residues.

J is TRBJ1-2 and V is TRBV5-6; TRBD1 agrees at 7 bases. Trimming cost V 4 bases and J 9 bases; bases outside gene matches: 9. CDR3 length: 13 amino acids. Looked up from germline, CDR1 is SGHDT and CDR2 is YYEEEE. CDR3: CASSTRQGRSYTF. Here the CDR3 DNA reads TGTGCCAGCAGCACAAGACAGGGTAGGAGCTACACCTTC.

The gene calls are TRBV10-2 and TRBJ1-1; D possibly corresponds to TRBD1 (6 bases). The CDR3 is 13 residues long. Trimming took 4 bases from V and 0 from J, leaving 6 bases between them. Germline V gives CDR1 WSHSY, CDR2 SAAADI. CDR3 DNA sequence: TGCGCCAGCAGTGCAGGGGTGAACACTGAAGCTTTCTTT. The encoded protein is CASSAGVNTEAFF.

V gene TRBV6-6 combines with J gene TRBJ2-1, with D unclear. The CDR3 is 16 residues long. CDR1 is MNHNY and CDR2 is SVGAGI in the germline V gene (reference sequence). V dropped 0 bases and J dropped 9 bases, with 18 bases sitting between them. The CDR3 region is CASSYSERRSQSEQFF. The CDR3 DNA follows: TGTGCCAGCAGTTACTCCGAACGGCGTAGTCAGAGTGAGCAGTTCTTC.